The clone carrying this T cell receptor (beta chain) was recorded a few times. These data are taken from a study of beta chain features in type 1 diabetes. Of the isolated RNA, all was reverse transcribed, and so the sequenced material was expressed TCRB transcripts. Profiled with immunoSEQ multiplex PCR; TCRdb holds only in-frame clones, not every one. The table records about 150,000 clones, around 10% of them present only once. CDR1 and CDR2 from the germline V gene are GTSNPN and SVGIG (reference sequence). Trimming removed 0 bases from V and 8 bases from J, with 8 bases in between. The CDR3 runs 13 residues.

Sequencing was carried out using central memory CD4+ T cells from blood. This rearrangement joins TRBV30 to TRBJ1-6; D remains unclear. The origin of this receptor is a man younger than 35 in good health. CDR3 in amino acids: CAWSVSEDSPLHF. CDR3 in DNA: TGTGCCTGGAGTGTGAGCGAGGATTCACCCCTCCACTTT.